This T cell receptor beta chain appears in the sequencing data of a study of T cells in Graves' hyperthyroidism and ophthalmopathy. Uncontrolled infection, other autoimmune disease, pregnancy or lactation excluded patients. There are a few counts of this clonotype. Its antigen is not identified. Study-wide findings and caveats: The model made its ophthalmopathy prediction, and onset followed a median around 6.9 months later.

The V gene lost 1 base and the J gene lost 7 bases, with 8 bases spanning the gap. The CDR3 sequence is 14 residues long. The germline gives CDR1 SGHTA, CDR2 FQGTGA. RNA transcripts served as the template for amplifying TCR beta CDR3 regions. HTBI primers drove first-round RT-PCR of the TCR CDR3. Each CDR3 protein is one row after TCRdb ran MiXCR on the multiplex PCR reads. The table records 300,000 to 450,000 distinct CDR3 sequences, approximately 17% of them present only once. The J gene is TRBJ1-6, the V gene TRBV7-3; D uncertain. The specimen was blood. The receptor was isolated from a man aged 18 to 29 with Graves' ophthalmopathy. In DNA, the CDR3 is TGTGCCAGCAGCTTAATGGGTATGAATTCACCCCTCCACTTT. Its protein is CASSLMGMNSPLHF.